A selection of T cell receptor beta chains follows, all from one sample in a study of cytomegalovirus exposure and HLA in healthy donors. Profiling relied on immunoSEQ multiplex PCR, and the TCRdb table lists in-frame clones only, not all of them. The sample has about 200,000 clones; around 88% are singletons. Material: PBMCs. These receptor sequences come from a young woman in good health and CMV-seronegative. Each CDR3 is given with its conserved first and last residue. A D gene is named only where the DNA matches it firmly. Clone size appears in some rows only: once, few, many, or a class for an expanded clone.

D gene: -
V gene: TRBV7-3
J gene: TRBJ2-7
clone size: -
CDR3 protein: CASSLVGRASSYEQYF
CDR3 DNA: TGTGCCAGCAGCTTAGTGGGCAGGGCTAGCTCCTACGAGCAGTACTTC

D gene: TRBD2
V gene: TRBV4-1
J gene: TRBJ2-1
clone size: -
CDR3 protein: CASSHSGQGLAGAGEQFF
CDR3 DNA: TGCGCCAGCAGCCATTCCGGCCAGGGACTAGCGGGAGCGGGTGAGCAGTTCTTC

D gene: -
V gene: TRBV27
J gene: TRBJ2-7
clone size: -
CDR3 protein: CASSLVGQGPYEQYF
CDR3 DNA: TGTGCCAGCAGTTTAGTAGGCCAGGGGCCCTACGAGCAGTACTTC

D gene: TRBD2
V gene: TRBV6-1
J gene: TRBJ2-2
clone size: -
CDR3 protein: CASRGTSDTGELFF
CDR3 DNA: TGTGCCAGCCGAGGGACTAGCGACACCGGGGAGCTGTTTTTT

D gene: -
V gene: TRBV7-9
J gene: TRBJ2-7
clone size: -
CDR3 protein: CASSDQGRRNEQYF
CDR3 DNA: TGTGCCAGCAGCGATCAGGGGAGACGAAACGAGCAGTACTTC

D gene: -
V gene: TRBV5-1
J gene: TRBJ2-7
clone size: -
CDR3 protein: CASSTGTTYEQYF
CDR3 DNA: TGCGCCAGCAGCACGGGGACAACCTACGAGCAGTACTTC

D gene: TRBD1
V gene: TRBV28
J gene: TRBJ1-5
clone size: -
CDR3 protein: CASSRTGGLMPQHF
CDR3 DNA: TGTGCCAGCAGTCGGACAGGAGGACTAATGCCCCAGCATTTT

D gene: TRBD2
V gene: TRBV28
J gene: TRBJ2-3
clone size: -
CDR3 protein: CASSFTAGVRDTQYF
CDR3 DNA: TGTGCCAGCAGTTTCACAGCGGGAGTTAGAGATACGCAGTATTTT

D gene: -
V gene: TRBV18
J gene: TRBJ1-5
clone size: -
CDR3 protein: CASSPNRQEPQHF
CDR3 DNA: TGTGCCAGCTCACCAAACAGGCAGGAGCCCCAGCATTTT

D gene: -
V gene: TRBV7-9
J gene: TRBJ2-7
clone size: -
CDR3 protein: CASSLDPPGLIYEQYF
CDR3 DNA: TGTGCCAGCAGCTTAGACCCCCCAGGGCTAATCTACGAGCAGTACTTC

D gene: TRBD1
V gene: TRBV19
J gene: TRBJ2-1
clone size: -
CDR3 protein: CASSMTPRQGLYNEQFF
CDR3 DNA: TGTGCCAGTAGTATGACCCCAAGACAGGGCTTGTACAATGAGCAGTTCTTC

D gene: -
V gene: TRBV9
J gene: TRBJ2-7
clone size: -
CDR3 protein: CASSGTTSSYEQYF
CDR3 DNA: TGTGCCAGCAGCGGGACTACAAGCTCCTACGAGCAGTACTTC

D gene: -
V gene: TRBV23-1
J gene: TRBJ2-7
clone size: -
CDR3 protein: CASSSPGTPSYEQYF
CDR3 DNA: TGCGCCAGCAGTTCCCCCGGGACACCCTCCTACGAGCAGTACTTC

D gene: TRBD2
V gene: TRBV18
J gene: TRBJ2-3
clone size: -
CDR3 protein: CASSPRVSGGSTDTQYF
CDR3 DNA: TGTGCCAGCTCACCACGTGTTTCGGGAGGTAGCACAGATACGCAGTATTTT

D gene: TRBD2
V gene: TRBV6-5
J gene: TRBJ2-7
clone size: -
CDR3 protein: CASSYAGEGLYEQYF
CDR3 DNA: TGTGCCAGCAGTTACGCGGGGGAGGGCCTTTACGAGCAGTACTTC

D gene: -
V gene: TRBV9
J gene: TRBJ2-7
clone size: -
CDR3 protein: CASSVNGRRVDEQYF
CDR3 DNA: TGTGCCAGCAGCGTAAACGGGAGAAGGGTGGACGAGCAGTACTTC

D gene: TRBD2
V gene: TRBV30
J gene: TRBJ2-1
clone size: -
CDR3 protein: CAWSGVGLAGGGSYNEQFF
CDR3 DNA: TGTGCCTGGTCTGGTGTGGGACTAGCGGGAGGAGGCTCCTACAATGAGCAGTTCTTC

D gene: TRBD1
V gene: TRBV18
J gene: TRBJ1-3
clone size: -
CDR3 protein: CASSRQGSGNTIYF
CDR3 DNA: TGTGCCAGCTCACGACAGGGTTCTGGAAACACCATATATTTT

D gene: TRBD2
V gene: TRBV6-5
J gene: TRBJ2-1
clone size: -
CDR3 protein: CASSYSPAGGNEQFF
CDR3 DNA: TGTGCCAGCAGTTACTCTCCAGCGGGAGGGAATGAGCAGTTCTTC

D gene: -
V gene: TRBV25-1
J gene: TRBJ2-3
clone size: -
CDR3 protein: CASSEFAGGTDTQYF
CDR3 DNA: TGTGCCAGCAGTGAATTCGCCGGAGGCACAGATACGCAGTATTTT

D gene: -
V gene: TRBV28
J gene: TRBJ1-2
clone size: -
CDR3 protein: CATRDIINYGYTF
CDR3 DNA: TGTGCCACCAGAGACATCATTAACTATGGCTACACCTTC

D gene: -
V gene: TRBV5-1
J gene: TRBJ2-7
clone size: -
CDR3 protein: CASRTSQAGEQYF
CDR3 DNA: TGCGCCAGCAGGACGAGTCAAGCGGGCGAGCAGTACTTC

D gene: TRBD2
V gene: TRBV2
J gene: TRBJ2-1
clone size: -
CDR3 protein: CASSEAPSLAGGADEQFF
CDR3 DNA: TGTGCCAGCAGTGAAGCGCCCTCACTAGCGGGAGGAGCCGATGAGCAGTTCTTC

D gene: TRBD1
V gene: TRBV27
J gene: TRBJ1-2
clone size: few
CDR3 protein: CASSLVGQGTYTF
CDR3 DNA: TGTGCCAGCAGCCTAGTGGGACAGGGGACCTACACCTTC

D gene: -
V gene: TRBV4-1
J gene: TRBJ2-3
clone size: -
CDR3 protein: CASSQIADTQYF
CDR3 DNA: TGCGCCAGCAGCCAAATAGCAGATACGCAGTATTTT

D gene: TRBD2
V gene: TRBV6-4
J gene: TRBJ2-2
clone size: -
CDR3 protein: CASSALAGTTGELFF
CDR3 DNA: TGTGCCAGCAGTGCTCTAGCGGGGACCACCGGGGAGCTGTTTTTT

D gene: -
V gene: TRBV14
J gene: TRBJ2-7
clone size: -
CDR3 protein: CASSYKGYSYEQYF
CDR3 DNA: TGTGCCAGCAGTTATAAGGGGTACTCCTACGAGCAGTACTTC

D gene: TRBD2
V gene: TRBV28
J gene: TRBJ2-1
clone size: -
CDR3 protein: CASKERGLNNEQFF
CDR3 DNA: TGTGCCAGCAAGGAGCGGGGCCTTAACAATGAGCAGTTCTTC

D gene: -
V gene: TRBV7-7
J gene: TRBJ2-1
clone size: -
CDR3 protein: CASSSSLTSYNEQFF
CDR3 DNA: TGTGCTAGCAGCTCCTCTTTGACTTCCTACAATGAGCAGTTCTTC

D gene: TRBD1
V gene: TRBV30
J gene: TRBJ2-5
clone size: -
CDR3 protein: CAWGGTGEQETQYF
CDR3 DNA: TGTGCCTGGGGCGGGACAGGGGAACAAGAGACCCAGTACTTC

D gene: -
V gene: TRBV19
J gene: TRBJ1-1
clone size: -
CDR3 protein: CASSIRGRGILMTEAFF
CDR3 DNA: TGTGCCAGTAGTATACGGGGCAGGGGTATTTTAATGACTGAAGCTTTCTTT

D gene: -
V gene: TRBV11-3
J gene: TRBJ2-1
clone size: -
CDR3 protein: CASSLGDSEQFF
CDR3 DNA: TGTGCCAGCAGCTTAGGAGACAGTGAGCAGTTCTTC

D gene: -
V gene: TRBV27
J gene: TRBJ2-3
clone size: -
CDR3 protein: CASSLLRGQGPDTQYF
CDR3 DNA: TGTGCCAGCAGTTTACTGCGGGGTCAAGGACCAGATACGCAGTATTTT

D gene: TRBD2
V gene: TRBV2
J gene: TRBJ2-2
clone size: -
CDR3 protein: CASSGLASEGRELFF
CDR3 DNA: TGTGCCAGCAGTGGACTAGCCTCCGAAGGCCGGGAGCTGTTTTTT

D gene: TRBD1
V gene: TRBV6-5
J gene: TRBJ1-1
clone size: -
CDR3 protein: CASSPTGGNTEAFF
CDR3 DNA: TGTGCCAGCAGTCCTACAGGGGGGAACACTGAAGCTTTCTTT

D gene: -
V gene: TRBV27
J gene: TRBJ1-1
clone size: -
CDR3 protein: CASSLQGRTEAFF
CDR3 DNA: TGTGCCAGCAGTTTACAGGGAAGGACTGAAGCTTTCTTT

D gene: -
V gene: TRBV4-2
J gene: TRBJ1-2
clone size: -
CDR3 protein: CASSQDSDTPSVYGYTF
CDR3 DNA: TGTGCCAGCAGCCAAGATTCGGACACCCCCTCGGTCTATGGCTACACCTTC